This TCR beta chain was profiled in a study of blood T cells in healthy people across ages. All donors came from Russia, were Caucasian and healthy, and spanned ages about 6 to 90. Extractions gave at least 5 micrograms of total RNA per sample. Primers used in a second PCR of roughly 7 to 11 cycles were a sample-barcoded 5' primer and a J-beta primer mix. Tagging of each cDNA molecule was performed by a template-switch adaptor with 12 random nucleotides. At least 2.5 million CDR3-containing paired-end reads were obtained per sample. TCRdb reprocessed the 5' RACE reads via MiXCR and lists one record per CDR3 protein. Found here are 600,000 or so distinct CDR3 sequences, around a fifth of them singletons; the top ten hold approximately 3.7%. V shed 2 bases and J shed 3 bases, with 14 bases lying between them. The CDR3 runs to 15 residues. This clonotype came up a few times.

Sequenced sample: blood. The rearrangement links TRBV5-7 to TRBJ2-5; perhaps TRBD1 as D (6 bases). TRBV5-7 is an ORF, and what it does is uncertain. This TCR came from a man between 65 and 79 years old in good health. CDR3 amino acids: CASSFSRGNEETQYF. As DNA, the CDR3 is TGTGCCAGCAGCTTTTCCAGGGGAAACGAAGAGACCCAGTACTTC.